What follows is one T cell receptor (beta chain) and its context. Authors' analysis steps: Estimates of nucleated cell counts were drawn from the amplification of reference gene primers. Repertoires were generated with immunoSEQ multiplex PCR, while TCRdb's copy carries only in-frame clones and drops some. V and J calls and clone size come straight from that table; D and trimming were deduced from the DNA. The table includes about 99,000 clones, roughly 84% detected once. This record comes from a study of blood T cell repertoires in COVID-19. Study-level information: Researchers got acute and convalescent COVID-19 samples from the United States, Italy and Spain. Sources were T cells, B-cell-depleted T cells, or PBMCs; the material itself was cDNA or gDNA.

The V gene's germline CDR1 is MGHRA and CDR2 YSYEKL. The CDR3 runs 13 residues. Trimming shortened V by 4 bases and J by 8 bases, and 12 bases separated the two germline ends. The chain is built from TRBV4-1 and TRBJ2-1; the D is unclear. Sequenced: peripheral blood. The clonotype originates from a man aged 65 to 79 with active or convalescent COVID-19. DNA of the CDR3: TGCGCCAGCAGCCCACGCAACCGGTATGAGCAGTTCTTC. Translated: CASSPRNRYEQFF.